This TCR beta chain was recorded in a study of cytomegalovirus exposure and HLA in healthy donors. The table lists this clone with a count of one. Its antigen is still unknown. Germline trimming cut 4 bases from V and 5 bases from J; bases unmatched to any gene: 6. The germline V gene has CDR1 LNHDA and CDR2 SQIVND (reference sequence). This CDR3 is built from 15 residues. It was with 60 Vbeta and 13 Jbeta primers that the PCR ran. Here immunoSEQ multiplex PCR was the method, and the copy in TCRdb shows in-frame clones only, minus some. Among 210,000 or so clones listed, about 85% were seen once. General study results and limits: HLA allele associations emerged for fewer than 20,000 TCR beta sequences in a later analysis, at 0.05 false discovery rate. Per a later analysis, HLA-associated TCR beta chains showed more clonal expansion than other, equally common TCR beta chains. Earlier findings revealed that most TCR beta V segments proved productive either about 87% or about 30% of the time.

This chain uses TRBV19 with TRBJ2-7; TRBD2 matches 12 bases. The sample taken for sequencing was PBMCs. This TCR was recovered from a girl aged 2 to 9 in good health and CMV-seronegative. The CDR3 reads CASSTLAGGPDEQYF. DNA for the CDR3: TGTGCCAGTAGTACCCTAGCGGGAGGGCCCGACGAGCAGTACTTC.